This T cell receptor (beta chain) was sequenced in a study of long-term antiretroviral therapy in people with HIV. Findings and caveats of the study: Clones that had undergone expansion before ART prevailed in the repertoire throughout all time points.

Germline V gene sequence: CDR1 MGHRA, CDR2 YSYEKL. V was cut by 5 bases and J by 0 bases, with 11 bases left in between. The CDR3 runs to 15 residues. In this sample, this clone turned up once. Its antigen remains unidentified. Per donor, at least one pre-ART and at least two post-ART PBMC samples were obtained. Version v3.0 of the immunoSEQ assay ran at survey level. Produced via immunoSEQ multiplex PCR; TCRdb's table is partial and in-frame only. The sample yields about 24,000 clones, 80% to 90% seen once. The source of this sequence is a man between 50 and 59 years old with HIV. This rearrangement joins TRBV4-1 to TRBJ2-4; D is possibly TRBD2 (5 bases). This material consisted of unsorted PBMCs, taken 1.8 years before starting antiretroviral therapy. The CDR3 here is CASSNTEVAKNIQYF. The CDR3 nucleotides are TGCGCCAGCAGCAACACGGAGGTAGCCAAAAACATTCAGTACTTC.